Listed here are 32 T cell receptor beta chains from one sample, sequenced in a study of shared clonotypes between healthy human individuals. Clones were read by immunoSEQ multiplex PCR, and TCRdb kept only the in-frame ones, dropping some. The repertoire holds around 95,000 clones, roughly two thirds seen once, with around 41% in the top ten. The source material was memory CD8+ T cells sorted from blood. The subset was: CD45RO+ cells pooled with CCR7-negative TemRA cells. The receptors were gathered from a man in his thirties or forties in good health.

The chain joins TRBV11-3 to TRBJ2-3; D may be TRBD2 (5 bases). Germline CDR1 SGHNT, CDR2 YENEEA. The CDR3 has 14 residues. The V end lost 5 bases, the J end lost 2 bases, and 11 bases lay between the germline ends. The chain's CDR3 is CASSLSGITDTQYF. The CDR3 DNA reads TGTGCCAGCAGCCTATCGGGAATCACAGATACGCAGTATTTT. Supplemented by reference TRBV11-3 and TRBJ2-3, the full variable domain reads EAGVVQSPRYKIIEKKQPVAFWCNPISGHNTLYWYLQNLGQGPELLIRYENEEAVDDSQLPKDRFSAERLKGVDSTLKIQPAELGDSAVYLCASSLSGITDTQYFGPGTRLTVL.

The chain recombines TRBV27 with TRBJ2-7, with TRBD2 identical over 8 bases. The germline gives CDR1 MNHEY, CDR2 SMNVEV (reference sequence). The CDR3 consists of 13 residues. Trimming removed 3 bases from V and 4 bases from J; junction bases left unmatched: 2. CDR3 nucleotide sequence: TGTGCCAGCAGTTTGCAGCGGGGGTACGAGCAGTACTTC. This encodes CASSLQRGYEQYF.

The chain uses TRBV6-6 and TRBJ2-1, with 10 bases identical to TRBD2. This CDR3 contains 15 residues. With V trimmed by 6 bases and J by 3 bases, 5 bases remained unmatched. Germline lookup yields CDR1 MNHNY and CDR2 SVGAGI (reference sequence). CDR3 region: CASSFASGSYNEQFF. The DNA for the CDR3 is TGTGCCAGCAGCTTTGCTAGCGGGAGCTACAATGAGCAGTTCTTC.

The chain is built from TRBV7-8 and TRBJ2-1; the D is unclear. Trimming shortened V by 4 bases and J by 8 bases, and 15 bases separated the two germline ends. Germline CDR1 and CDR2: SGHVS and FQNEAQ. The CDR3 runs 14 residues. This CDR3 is CASSSVRGGYEQFF. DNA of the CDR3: TGTGCCAGCAGCTCTGTGAGAGGTGGGTATGAGCAGTTCTTC.

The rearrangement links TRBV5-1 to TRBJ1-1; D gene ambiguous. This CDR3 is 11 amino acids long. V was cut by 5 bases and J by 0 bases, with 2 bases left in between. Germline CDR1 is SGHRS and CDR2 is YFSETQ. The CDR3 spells CASRMNTEAFF. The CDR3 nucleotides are TGCGCCAGCAGAATGAACACTGAAGCTTTCTTT.

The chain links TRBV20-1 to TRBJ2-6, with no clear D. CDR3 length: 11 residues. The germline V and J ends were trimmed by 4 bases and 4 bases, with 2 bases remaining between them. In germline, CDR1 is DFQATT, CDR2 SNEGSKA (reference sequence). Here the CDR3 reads CSAMGANVLTF. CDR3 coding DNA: TGCAGTGCTATGGGGGCCAACGTCCTGACTTTC.

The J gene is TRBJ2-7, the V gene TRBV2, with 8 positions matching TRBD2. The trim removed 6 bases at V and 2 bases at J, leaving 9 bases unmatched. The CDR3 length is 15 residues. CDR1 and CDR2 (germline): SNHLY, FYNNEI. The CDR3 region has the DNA TGTGCCAGCAGGGAACTAGCGGTAGAAACCTACGAGCAGTACTTC. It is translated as CASRELAVETYEQYF.

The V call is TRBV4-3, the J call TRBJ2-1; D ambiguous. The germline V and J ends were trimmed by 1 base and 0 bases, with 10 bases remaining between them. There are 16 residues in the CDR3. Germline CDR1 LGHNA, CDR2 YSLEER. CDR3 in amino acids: CASSQVVGPSYNEQFF. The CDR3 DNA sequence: TGCGCCAGCAGCCAAGTTGTCGGACCCTCCTACAATGAGCAGTTCTTC.

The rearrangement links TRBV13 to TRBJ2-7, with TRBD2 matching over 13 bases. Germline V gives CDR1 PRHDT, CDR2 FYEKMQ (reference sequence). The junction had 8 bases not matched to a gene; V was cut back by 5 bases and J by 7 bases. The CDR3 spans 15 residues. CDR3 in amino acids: CASSGGTSGNLEQYF. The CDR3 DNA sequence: TGTGCCAGCAGCGGGGGGACTAGCGGGAATCTAGAGCAGTACTTC.

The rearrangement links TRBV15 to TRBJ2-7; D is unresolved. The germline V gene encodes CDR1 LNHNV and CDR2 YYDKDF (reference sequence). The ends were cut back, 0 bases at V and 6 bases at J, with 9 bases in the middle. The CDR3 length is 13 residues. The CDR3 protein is CATSRDMSFEQYF. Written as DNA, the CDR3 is TGTGCCACCAGCAGAGATATGAGCTTCGAGCAGTACTTC.

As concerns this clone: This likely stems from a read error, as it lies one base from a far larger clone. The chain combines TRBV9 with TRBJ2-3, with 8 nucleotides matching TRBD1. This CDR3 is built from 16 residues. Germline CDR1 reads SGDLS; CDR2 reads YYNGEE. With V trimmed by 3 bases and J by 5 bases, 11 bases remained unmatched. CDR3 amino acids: CASSARLGQGIDTQYF. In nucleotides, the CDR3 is TGTGCCAGCAGCGCCCGACTCGGACAGGGAATAGATACGCAGTATTTT.

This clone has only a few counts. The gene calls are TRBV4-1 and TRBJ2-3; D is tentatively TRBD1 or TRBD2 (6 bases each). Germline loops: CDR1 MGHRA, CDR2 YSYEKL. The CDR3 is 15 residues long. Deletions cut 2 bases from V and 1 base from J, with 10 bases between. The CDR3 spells CASSQTRGGTDTQYF. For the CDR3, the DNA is TGCGCCAGCAGCCAAACAAGGGGGGGCACAGATACGCAGTATTTT.

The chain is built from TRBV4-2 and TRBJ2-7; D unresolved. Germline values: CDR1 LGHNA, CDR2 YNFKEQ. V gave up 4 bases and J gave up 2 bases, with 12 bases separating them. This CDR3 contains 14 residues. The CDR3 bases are TGTGCCAGCAGCCCCTCCTCCCTGGCCTACGAGCAGTACTTC. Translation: CASSPSSLAYEQYF.

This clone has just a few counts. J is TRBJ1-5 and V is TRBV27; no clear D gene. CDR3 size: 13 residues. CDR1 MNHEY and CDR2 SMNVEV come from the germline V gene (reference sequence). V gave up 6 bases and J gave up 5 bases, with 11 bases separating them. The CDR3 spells CASSPSWHQPQHF. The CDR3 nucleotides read TGTGCCAGCAGCCCCAGTTGGCATCAGCCCCAGCATTTT.

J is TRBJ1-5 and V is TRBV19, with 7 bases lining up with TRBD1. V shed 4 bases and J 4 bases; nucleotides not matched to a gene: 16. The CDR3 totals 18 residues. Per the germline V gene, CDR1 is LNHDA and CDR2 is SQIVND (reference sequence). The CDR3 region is CASSTPFKLDRKNQPQHF. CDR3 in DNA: TGTGCCAGTAGTACCCCATTTAAATTGGACAGGAAAAATCAGCCCCAGCATTTT. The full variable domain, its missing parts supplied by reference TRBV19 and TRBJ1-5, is DGGITQSPKYLFRKEGQNVTLSCEQNLNHDAMYWYRQDPGQGLRLIYYSQIVNDFQKGDIAEGYSVSREKKESFPLTVTSAQKNPTAFYLCASSTPFKLDRKNQPQHFGDGTRLSIL.

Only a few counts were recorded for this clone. CDR3 bases: TGTGCCAGCAGCCCATTCTACGAGCAGTACTTC. It is translated as CASSPFYEQYF. V usage is TRBV11-2 and J usage is TRBJ2-7; D not resolved. Trimming stripped 5 bases from V and 3 bases from J, with 5 bases between. CDR1 and CDR2 (germline): SGHAT, FQNNGV. The CDR3 runs to 11 residues.

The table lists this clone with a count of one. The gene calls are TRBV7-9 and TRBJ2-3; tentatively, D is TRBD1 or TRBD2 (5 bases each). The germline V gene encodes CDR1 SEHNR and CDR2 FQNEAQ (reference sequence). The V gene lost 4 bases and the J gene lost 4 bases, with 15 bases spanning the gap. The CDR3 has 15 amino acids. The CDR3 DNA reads TGTGCCAGCAGCTCGGGACCGCTGGGATCAGATACGCAGTATTTT. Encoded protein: CASSSGPLGSDTQYF.

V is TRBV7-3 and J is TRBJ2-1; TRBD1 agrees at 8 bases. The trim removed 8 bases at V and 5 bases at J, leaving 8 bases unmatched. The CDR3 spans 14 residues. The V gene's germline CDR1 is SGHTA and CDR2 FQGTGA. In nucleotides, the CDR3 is TGTGCCAGCGGTGCTGGACAGGGAAACAATGAGCAGTTCTTC. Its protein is CASGAGQGNNEQFF.

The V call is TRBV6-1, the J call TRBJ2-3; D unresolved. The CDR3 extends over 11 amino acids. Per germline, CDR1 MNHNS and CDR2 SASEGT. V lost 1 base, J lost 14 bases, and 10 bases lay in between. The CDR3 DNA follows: TGTGCCAGCAGTGAAGTTTACGTGGTGTATTTT. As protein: CASSEVYVVYF.

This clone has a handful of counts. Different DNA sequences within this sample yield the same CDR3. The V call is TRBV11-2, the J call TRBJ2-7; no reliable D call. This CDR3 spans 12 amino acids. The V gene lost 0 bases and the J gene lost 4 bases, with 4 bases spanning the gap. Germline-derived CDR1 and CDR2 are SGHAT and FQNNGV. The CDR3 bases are TGTGCCAGCAGCTTAGATGGGTACGAGCAGTACTTC. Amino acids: CASSLDGYEQYF.

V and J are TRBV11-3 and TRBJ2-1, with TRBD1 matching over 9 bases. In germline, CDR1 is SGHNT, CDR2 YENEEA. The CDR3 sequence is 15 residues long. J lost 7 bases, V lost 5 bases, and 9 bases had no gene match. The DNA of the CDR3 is TGTGCCAGCAGCCTACAGGGGGCAATTCGAAATGAGCAGTTCTTC. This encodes CASSLQGAIRNEQFF.

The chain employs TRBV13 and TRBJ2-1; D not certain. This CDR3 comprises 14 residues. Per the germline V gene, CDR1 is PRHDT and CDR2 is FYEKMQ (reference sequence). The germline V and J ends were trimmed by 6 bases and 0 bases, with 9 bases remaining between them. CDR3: CASSPKDSYNEQFF. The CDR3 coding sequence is TGTGCCAGCAGTCCGAAGGACTCCTACAATGAGCAGTTCTTC.

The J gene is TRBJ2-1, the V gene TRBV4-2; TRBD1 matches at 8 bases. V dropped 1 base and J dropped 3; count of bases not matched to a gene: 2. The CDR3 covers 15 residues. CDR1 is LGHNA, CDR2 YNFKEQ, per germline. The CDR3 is CASSQAGQGYNEQFF. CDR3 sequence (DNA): TGTGCCAGCAGCCAAGCAGGACAGGGCTACAATGAGCAGTTCTTC.

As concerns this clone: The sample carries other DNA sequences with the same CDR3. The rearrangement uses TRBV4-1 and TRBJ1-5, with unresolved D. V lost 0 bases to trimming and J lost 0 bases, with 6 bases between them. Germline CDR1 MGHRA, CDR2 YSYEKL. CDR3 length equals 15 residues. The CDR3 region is CASSQDTGSNQPQHF. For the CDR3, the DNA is TGCGCCAGCAGCCAAGATACGGGTAGCAATCAGCCCCAGCATTTT.

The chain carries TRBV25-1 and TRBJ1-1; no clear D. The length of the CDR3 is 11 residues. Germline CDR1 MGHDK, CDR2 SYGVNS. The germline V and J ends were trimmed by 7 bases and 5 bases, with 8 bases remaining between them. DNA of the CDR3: TGTGCCAGCACCGATGGTACTGAAGCTTTCTTT. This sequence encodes CASTDGTEAFF.

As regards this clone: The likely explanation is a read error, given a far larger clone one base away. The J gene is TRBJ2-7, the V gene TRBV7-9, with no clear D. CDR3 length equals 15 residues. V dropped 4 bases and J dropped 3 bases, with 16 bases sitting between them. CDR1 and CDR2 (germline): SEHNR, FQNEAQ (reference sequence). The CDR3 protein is CASSSRQVQRYEQYF. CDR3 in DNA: TGTGCCAGCAGCTCACGGCAGGTACAGCGCTACGAGCAGTACTTC.

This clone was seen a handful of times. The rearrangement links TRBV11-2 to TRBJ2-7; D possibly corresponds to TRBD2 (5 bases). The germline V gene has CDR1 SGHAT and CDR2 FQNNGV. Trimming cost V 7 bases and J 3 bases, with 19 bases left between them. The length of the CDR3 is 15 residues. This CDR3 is CASTKTAGVHYEQYF. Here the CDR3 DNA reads TGTGCCAGCACCAAGACGGCCGGGGTACACTACGAGCAGTACTTC.

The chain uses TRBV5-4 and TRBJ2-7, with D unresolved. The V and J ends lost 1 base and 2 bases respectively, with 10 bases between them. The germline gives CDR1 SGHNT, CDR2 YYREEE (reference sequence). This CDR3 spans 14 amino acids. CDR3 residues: CASSLLSGTYEQYF. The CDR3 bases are TGTGCCAGCAGCTTGTTATCAGGTACCTACGAGCAGTACTTC.

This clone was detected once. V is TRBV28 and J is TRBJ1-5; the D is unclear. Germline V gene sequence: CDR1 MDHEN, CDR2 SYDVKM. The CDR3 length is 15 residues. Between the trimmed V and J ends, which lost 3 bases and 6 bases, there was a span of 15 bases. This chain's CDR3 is CASSLIGLSSQPQHF. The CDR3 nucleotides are TGTGCCAGCAGTTTGATCGGGTTGAGCTCTCAGCCCCAGCATTTT.

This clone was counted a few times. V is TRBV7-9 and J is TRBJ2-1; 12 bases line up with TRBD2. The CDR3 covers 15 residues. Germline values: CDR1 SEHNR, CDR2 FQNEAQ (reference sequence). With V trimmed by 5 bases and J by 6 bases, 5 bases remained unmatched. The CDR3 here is CASSDRLAGVNEQFF. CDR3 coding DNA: TGTGCCAGCAGCGACAGACTAGCGGGAGTCAATGAGCAGTTCTTC.

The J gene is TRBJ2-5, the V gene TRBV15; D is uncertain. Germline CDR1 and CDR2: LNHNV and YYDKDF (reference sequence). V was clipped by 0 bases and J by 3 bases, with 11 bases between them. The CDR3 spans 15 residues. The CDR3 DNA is TGTGCCACCAGCAGAGATCACACAGTTGAAGAGACCCAGTACTTC. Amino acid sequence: CATSRDHTVEETQYF.

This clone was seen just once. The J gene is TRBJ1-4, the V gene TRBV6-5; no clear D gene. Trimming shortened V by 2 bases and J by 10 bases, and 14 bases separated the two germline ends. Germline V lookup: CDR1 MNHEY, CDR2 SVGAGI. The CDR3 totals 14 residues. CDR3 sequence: CASSYDGPETKLFF. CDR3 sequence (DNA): TGTGCCAGCAGTTACGACGGTCCGGAGACAAAACTGTTTTTT.